These 11 T cell receptor beta chains came from one sample sequenced in a study of CD8+ T cells in alopecia areata. RNA, once extracted, was reverse transcribed into cDNA for use as the sequencing template. Repertoires were generated with immunoSEQ multiplex PCR, while TCRdb's copy carries only in-frame clones and drops some. The data contain fewer than 250,000 clones, around two fifths of them singletons. Treatment described: oral pan-JAK inhibitor, 5-10 mg twice daily. The source material was CD4+ T cells sorted from blood, sampled around week 31, from a patient treated with tofacitinib. The receptors here all came from a human donor with alopecia areata.

This clone was counted between two and nine times. An end of the junction differs from the germline gene, which may be a read error. The chain links TRBV7-7 to TRBJ2-1; 8 bases agree with TRBD1. The V gene's germline CDR1 is SSHAT and CDR2 FNYEAQ (reference sequence). This CDR3 is 13 amino acids long. The CDR3 region has the DNA TGTGCTAGCAGCCCGGACAGGGACGGTGAGCAGTTCTTC. This gives the protein CASSPDRDGEQFF.

The rearrangement uses TRBV2 and TRBJ1-5, with a weak D call TRBD1 (6 bases). Looked up from germline, CDR1 is SNHLY and CDR2 is FYNNEI. V gave up 6 bases and J gave up 4 bases, with 19 bases separating them. CDR3 length equals 16 residues. The CDR3 region has the DNA TGTGCCAGCAGGGTTTCACAGGGAGTGAGAAATCAGCCCCAGCATTTT. This encodes CASRVSQGVRNQPQHF.

The CDR3 loop reads CASQGSSYEQYF. For the CDR3, the DNA is TGTGCCAGCCAGGGAAGCTCCTACGAGCAGTACTTC. This chain links TRBV2 with TRBJ2-7; D might be TRBD1 (5 bases). V was trimmed by 8 bases and J by 0 bases, leaving 8 bases between them. The germline V gene has CDR1 SNHLY and CDR2 FYNNEI. The CDR3 runs to 12 residues. Complete variable domain (other parts from reference TRBV2 and TRBJ2-7): EPEVTQTPSHQVTQMGQEVILRCVPISNHLYFYWYRQILGQKVEFLVSFYNNEISEKSEIFDDQFSVERPDGSNFTLKIRSTKLEDSAMYFCASQGSSYEQYFGPGTRLTVT.

The genes are TRBV5-4 and TRBJ2-5; D remains unclear. This CDR3 has 13 residues. The V and J ends lost 0 bases and 5 bases respectively, with 8 bases between them. Germline CDR1 SGHNT, CDR2 YYREEE (reference sequence). The CDR3 loop reads CASSLDRGETQYF. The CDR3, as DNA: TGTGCCAGCAGCTTGGACCGTGGGGAGACCCAGTACTTC.

The sample holds a few counts of this clone. V is TRBV25-1 and J is TRBJ2-5, with a possible D match to TRBD2 (7 bases). Trimming stripped 6 bases from V and 2 bases from J, with 10 bases between. The CDR3 is 13 residues long. CDR1 and CDR2 from the germline V gene are MGHDK and SYGVNS. Here the CDR3 DNA reads TGTGCCAGCAGAGGGGGGGAGCAAGAGACCCAGTACTTC. It encodes CASRGGEQETQYF.

The chain is built from TRBV5-1 and TRBJ2-7, with a possible D match to TRBD1 (6 bases). V dropped 1 base and J dropped 5 bases, with 10 bases sitting between them. Germline V lookup: CDR1 SGHRS, CDR2 YFSETQ. The CDR3 contains 13 residues. The CDR3 coding sequence is TGCGCCAGCAGCTTGCAGGGGATCAACGAGCAGTACTTC. This translates into CASSLQGINEQYF.

Turning to this clone: One end of the junction fails to match germline, which may point to a read error. This chain connects TRBV5-1 to TRBJ2-7; possibly TRBD1 for D (6 bases). The CDR3 contains 13 residues. CDR1 and CDR2 (germline): SGHRS, YFSETQ. CDR3 residues: CASSLVEGQGRWF. DNA for the CDR3: TGCGCCAGCAGCTTGGTAGAGGGGCAGGGGCGCTGGTTC. The complete variable domain, with remaining parts taken from reference TRBV5-1 and TRBJ2-7, reads KAGVTQTPRYLIKTRGQQVTLSCSPISGHRSVSWYQQTPGQGLQFLFEYFSETQRNKGNFPGRFSGRQFSNSRSEMNVSTLELGDSALYLCASSLVEGQGRWFGPGTRLTVT.

There are a few counts of this clone. The rearrangement joins TRBV9 to TRBJ2-2, with 7 bases matching TRBD1. The CDR3 runs to 15 residues. Per the germline V gene, CDR1 is SGDLS and CDR2 is YYNGEE. With 4 bases clipped from V and 6 bases from J, the junction kept 9 bases outside the gene matches. CDR3 residues: CASSTTGKWAGELFF. The CDR3 DNA sequence: TGTGCCAGCAGCACGACAGGGAAGTGGGCCGGGGAGCTGTTTTTT.

This clone was seen more than once but under ten times. The chain joins TRBV29-1 to TRBJ2-3; 8 bases align to TRBD1. CDR3 length equals 14 residues. Germline CDR1 and CDR2: SQVTM and ANQGSEA. J gave up 4 bases and V 3 bases, and 6 bases lay outside the gene matches. The CDR3 region has the DNA TGCAGCGTTGACCAGGGGGCGAGGGCAGATACGCAGTATTTT. Translated, it gives CSVDQGARADTQYF.

This clone was seen only a few times. CDR3: CAWSVSTLETQYF. The DNA of the CDR3 is TGTGCCTGGAGTGTCAGCACCCTGGAGACCCAGTACTTC. The genes are TRBV30 and TRBJ2-5; D gene unclear. The CDR3 has 13 residues. V was cut by 0 bases and J by 5 bases, with 10 bases left in between. Germline values: CDR1 GTSNPN, CDR2 SVGIG (reference sequence).

This sequence joins TRBV6-5 and TRBJ2-1; D is ambiguous. Trimming cost V 10 bases and J 1 base, with 11 bases left between them. Germline V gene lookup returns CDR1 MNHEY and CDR2 SVGAGI. The CDR3 spans 13 residues. In DNA, the CDR3 is TGTGCCATTCTAGGCGTTTCCTACAATGAGCAGTTCTTC. Its protein product is CAILGVSYNEQFF.